This T cell receptor (beta chain) appears in the sequencing data of a study of T cell responses to AZD1222 COVID-19 vaccine. Study conclusions and caveats: Seropositive at baseline were only a handful of AZD1222 recipients. Clonal diversity was possibly underestimated, and white British individuals and females predominated among donors. Reportedly, nearly half of unique spike TCRs recognized epitopes outside B.1.351/B.1.1.7 mutations.

TCRdb keeps only in-frame clones here, not all; method: immunoSEQ multiplex PCR. The table lists roughly 140,000 clones, more than 70% of them singletons. The CDR3 totals 15 residues. Per the germline V gene, CDR1 is MDHEN and CDR2 is SYDVKM. Unmatched junction bases numbered 8, after V lost 2 bases and J lost 5 bases. This clone was detected once. What it recognizes is unknown. The gene calls are TRBV28 and TRBJ1-2, with TRBD1 matching over 7 bases. The sequenced sample was peripheral blood, obtained on day 0 of AZD1222 vaccination. This TCR was sampled from an adult in good health. The CDR3 nucleotides read TGTGCCAGCAGTTTAAATAGGGCAGGGGGATATGGCTACACCTTC. Translating gives CASSLNRAGGYGYTF.